A selection of T cell receptor beta chains follows, all from one sample in a study of graft-versus-host responses after intestinal transplantation. These TCRs are of unknown antigen specificity. Method: immunoSEQ multiplex PCR; TCRdb's copy keeps in-frame clones and lacks some. The profile covers 90,000 to 150,000 clones, with 85% to 95% appearing a single time and under 3.5% taken by the ten largest. The sample in question was unstimulated CD8+ T cells sorted from spleen or lymph node cells, obtained before intestinal transplant. All receptors come from a human donor who received an intestinal transplant. CDR3s leave out the opening cysteine and the closing phenylalanine or tryptophan. The order of the fields is CDR3 protein, CDR3 length, V gene, J gene.

ASGGTGVYNEQF	12	TRBV6-5	TRBJ2-1
ATESMGQPQH	10	TRBV15	TRBJ1-5
ASSLGPPGTGFSNYGYT	17	TRBV7-6	TRBJ1-2
ASSLSKTQY	9	TRBV28	TRBJ2-5
ASSFSGGSYEQY	12	TRBV13	TRBJ2-7
ASSPSSGSSYNEQF	14	TRBV9	TRBJ2-1
ASSANMGLAKSYEQY	15	TRBV13	TRBJ2-7
AISEGSEAF	9	TRBV10-3	TRBJ1-1
ASSFGVSNQPQH	12	TRBV28	TRBJ1-5
ATSPPRRDRGPGELF	15	TRBV15	TRBJ2-2
ASSNRGDPPQH	11	TRBV19	TRBJ1-5
ASSITGGKPTNYGYT	15	TRBV5-1	TRBJ1-2
ASGGPGQGGSYGYT	14	TRBV9	TRBJ1-2
ASSPRLTGLSYNEQF	15	TRBV9	TRBJ2-1
ASSRGQGLGNTIY	13	TRBV28	TRBJ1-3